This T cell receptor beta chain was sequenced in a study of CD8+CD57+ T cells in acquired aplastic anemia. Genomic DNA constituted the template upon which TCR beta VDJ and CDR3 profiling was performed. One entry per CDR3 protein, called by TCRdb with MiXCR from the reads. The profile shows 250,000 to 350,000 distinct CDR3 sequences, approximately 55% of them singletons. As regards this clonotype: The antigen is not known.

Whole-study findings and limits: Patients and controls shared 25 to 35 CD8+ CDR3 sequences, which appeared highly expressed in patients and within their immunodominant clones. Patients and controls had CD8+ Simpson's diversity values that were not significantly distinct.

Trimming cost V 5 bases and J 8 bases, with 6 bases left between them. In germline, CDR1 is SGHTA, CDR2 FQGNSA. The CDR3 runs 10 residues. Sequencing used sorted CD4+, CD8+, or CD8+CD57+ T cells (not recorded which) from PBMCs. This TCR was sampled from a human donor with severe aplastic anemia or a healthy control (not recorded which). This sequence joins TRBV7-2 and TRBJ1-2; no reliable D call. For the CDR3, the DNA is TGTGCCAGCAGCCCTATGGGCTACACCTTC. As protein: CASSPMGYTF.